This TCR beta chain appears in the sequencing data of a study of blood T cells in healthy people across ages. Looked up from germline, CDR1 is LGHDT and CDR2 is YNNKEL (reference sequence). V dropped 1 base and J dropped 4 bases, with 12 bases sitting between them. CDR3 size: 15 residues. It was with a sample-barcoded 5' primer and a J-beta primer mix that a second PCR of about 6 to 12 cycles was run. TCRdb analysed the 5' RACE reads with MiXCR anew, one entry per CDR3 protein. The table includes some 900,000 distinct CDR3 sequences, 25% to 35% detected once. Sequenced: blood. The clonotype was recovered from an elderly woman in good health. V and J are TRBV3-1 and TRBJ2-3; D may match TRBD1 or TRBD2 (5 bases each). CDR3 sequence: CASSQGPRGADTQYF. Written as DNA, the CDR3 is TGTGCCAGCAGCCAAGGTCCTAGGGGAGCAGATACGCAGTATTTT.